This is a list of T cell receptor beta chains from one sample in a study of blood T cell repertoires in COVID-19. Data came from immunoSEQ multiplex PCR; TCRdb stores just in-frame clones and leaves some out. There are about 210,000 clones in the sample; roughly nine tenths occur only once, and around 0.7% lies in the top ten. The sample taken for sequencing was peripheral blood. The receptor source for this set is a man aged 35-49 years with acute or convalescent COVID-19. The conserved cysteine and the conserved F or W are not part of the CDR3 here.

v_call cdr3_aa
TRBV9 ASSVATSSYNEQF
TRBV28 ASSFPLTSSRTDTQY
TRBV6-5 ASSYSAGRGTYEQY
TRBV6-5 ATRTTYNEQF
TRBV5-4 ASSLVAGGGEQY
TRBV19 ASSTTGRVGTDTQY
TRBV29-1 SVEGTGLSSYEQY
TRBV27 ASSYAGTGYEQY
TRBV18 ASSPRDRGNEQY
TRBV4-2 ASSQMGTSGYNEQF
TRBV1 TSTLPSEASTDTQY
TRBV11-3 ASSVSRGRDKETQY
TRBV5-4 ASSSGLNSYEQY
TRBV27 ASSSLSDEQF
TRBV27 ASSYTTGGTEAF
TRBV29-1 SVQQGEDSYEQY
TRBV6-6 ASTLRGGQETQY
TRBV6-5 ASSYGQPNYGYT
TRBV7-8 ASSLRGDSGSSYNEQF
TRBV6-5 ASSYGVALGNTIY
TRBV9 ASSVRLAGEETQY
TRBV4-3 ASSQDTASNYGYT
TRBV11-1 ASSYYATGANTEAF
TRBV2 ASRLETGSTGELF
TRBV30 AWSQRGGNQPQH
TRBV5-6 ASSLAEGVGTYNEQF
TRBV11-2 ASSLGFGQNNSPLH
TRBV2 ASSVDRLDGGGGEY
TRBV3-1/TRBV3-2 ASSQEGTGYGYT
TRBV10-3 AISLGTGRNTEAF
TRBV7-3 ASSSGRGLGTEAF
TRBV3-1/TRBV3-2 ASSQDSGNEQF
TRBV10-1 ASSDRGCTDTQY
TRBV7-9 ASSHEQGIAF
TRBV7-8 ASSPNRAGWFSAYEQY
TRBV11-2 ASSPGTYSYEQY
TRBV3-1/TRBV3-2 ASSQRARVDQPQH
TRBV19 ASSGQPNTEAF
TRBV14 ASSQRLAGYNEQF
TRBV28 ASSLLGGYSTNEKLF
TRBV11-3 ASSRGAGYEQF
TRBV3-1/TRBV3-2 ASSRTSVQGELF
TRBV9 ASSVGGQGADYGYT
TRBV5-6 ASSIGQYEQY
TRBV7-7 ASSLESVSKETQY
TRBV2 ASRRRQGANYGYT
TRBV3-1/TRBV3-2 ASSQAEGEKQY
TRBV5-1 ASSPPGQPQETQY
TRBV7-9 ASSLLGQGNEQF
TRBV6-5 ASAARRGAQEKLF
TRBV2 ASTGTGGNTEAF
TRBV3-1/TRBV3-2 ASSQQGPPLH
TRBV4-3 ASSQGSLAGGEEQF
TRBV4-2 ASSPRRGLETEAF
TRBV4-2 ASSQVQENEKLF
TRBV7-9 ASSGTGSFDTQY
TRBV19 ASTPSGRGLGYT
TRBV7-2 ASSLDRSSYNEQF